These T cell receptor beta chains were read from a single sample in a study of blood T cell repertoires in COVID-19. The method was immunoSEQ multiplex PCR; TCRdb's version includes in-frame clones alone and lacks a portion of them. The sample carries under 500,000 clones, more than 85% recorded once. Sequenced input: peripheral blood. These receptors originate from a woman aged 25-40 years with acute or convalescent COVID-19. Both conserved end residues are part of each CDR3. The D gene is left open where the match is weak. Clone size is not always given. Where it is, it says once, few, many or a class for expanded clones.

v_call: TRBV19; j_call: TRBJ1-2; d_call: NA; clone_size: NA; cdr3_aa: CASSPDTDKLYGYTF; cdr3_nt: TGTGCCAGTAGCCCCGACACGGACAAACTCTATGGCTACACCTTC
v_call: TRBV5-6; j_call: TRBJ1-2; d_call: NA; clone_size: NA; cdr3_aa: CASTLSGGHIYGYTF; cdr3_nt: TGTGCCAGCACCCTGAGCGGGGGGCATATCTATGGCTACACCTTC
v_call: TRBV29-1; j_call: TRBJ1-2; d_call: NA; clone_size: NA; cdr3_aa: CSVDRSGYTF; cdr3_nt: TGCAGCGTTGACCGGTCTGGCTACACCTTC
v_call: TRBV29-1; j_call: TRBJ2-5; d_call: NA; clone_size: NA; cdr3_aa: CSAQQGTQYF; cdr3_nt: TGCAGCGCCCAACAGGGGACCCAGTACTTC
v_call: TRBV6-5; j_call: TRBJ2-3; d_call: NA; clone_size: NA; cdr3_aa: CASRREKGSTDTQYF; cdr3_nt: TGTGCCAGCAGGCGCGAAAAGGGGAGCACAGATACGCAGTATTTT
v_call: TRBV11-2; j_call: TRBJ2-7; d_call: NA; clone_size: once; cdr3_aa: CASSPQVYEQYF; cdr3_nt: TGTGCCAGCAGCCCCCAGGTCTACGAGCAGTACTTC
v_call: TRBV6-6; j_call: TRBJ2-7; d_call: NA; clone_size: NA; cdr3_aa: CASSYSRLEQYF; cdr3_nt: TGTGCCAGCAGTTATTCCAGACTCGAGCAGTACTTC
v_call: TRBV19; j_call: TRBJ2-2; d_call: TRBD1; clone_size: NA; cdr3_aa: CAARDRGLGELFF; cdr3_nt: TGTGCCGCCCGGGACAGGGGGTTGGGGGAGCTGTTTTTT
v_call: TRBV27; j_call: TRBJ2-1; d_call: NA; clone_size: NA; cdr3_aa: CASLTSSLANEQFF; cdr3_nt: TGTGCCAGCCTTACCTCGTCCTTGGCCAATGAGCAGTTCTTC
v_call: TRBV28; j_call: TRBJ2-3; d_call: NA; clone_size: NA; cdr3_aa: CASSSPLEAGGGSNTQYF; cdr3_nt: TGTGCCAGCAGTTCCCCCCTGGAAGCAGGGGGAGGATCAAATACGCAGTATTTT
v_call: TRBV11-2; j_call: TRBJ2-3; d_call: NA; clone_size: NA; cdr3_aa: CASSPSRTYTDTQYF; cdr3_nt: TGTGCCAGCAGCCCTAGTCGAACTTACACAGATACGCAGTATTTT
v_call: TRBV7-3; j_call: TRBJ2-5; d_call: TRBD2; clone_size: NA; cdr3_aa: CASSLRLAEGTQYF; cdr3_nt: TGTGCCAGCAGCCTCAGACTAGCGGAGGGGACCCAGTACTTC
v_call: TRBV19; j_call: TRBJ2-1; d_call: NA; clone_size: NA; cdr3_aa: CASSPQTGSRTYNEQFF; cdr3_nt: TGTGCCAGTAGTCCACAGACAGGAAGCAGGACCTACAATGAGCAGTTCTTC
v_call: TRBV3-1/TRBV3-2; j_call: TRBJ2-3; d_call: TRBD2; clone_size: NA; cdr3_aa: CASSPWTSEFTDTQYF; cdr3_nt: TGTGCCAGCAGCCCTTGGACTAGCGAATTTACAGATACGCAGTATTTT
v_call: TRBV19; j_call: TRBJ2-2; d_call: TRBD1; clone_size: NA; cdr3_aa: CASSKGQGTTGELFF; cdr3_nt: TGTGCCAGTAGTAAGGGACAGGGGACCACCGGGGAGCTGTTTTTT
v_call: TRBV20-1; j_call: TRBJ2-7; d_call: TRBD2; clone_size: NA; cdr3_aa: CSASPGGAYEQYF; cdr3_nt: TGCAGTGCTAGTCCCGGGGGGGCCTACGAGCAGTACTTC
v_call: TRBV30; j_call: TRBJ1-2; d_call: NA; clone_size: NA; cdr3_aa: CAWSVARGDGYTF; cdr3_nt: TGTGCCTGGAGTGTAGCCAGGGGTGATGGCTACACCTTC
v_call: TRBV6-2/TRBV6-3; j_call: TRBJ1-2; d_call: NA; clone_size: NA; cdr3_aa: CASSMQGLGYTF; cdr3_nt: TGTGCCAGCAGTATGCAGGGACTGGGCTACACCTTC
v_call: TRBV5-1; j_call: TRBJ1-4; d_call: NA; clone_size: NA; cdr3_aa: CASSFGGAEEKLFF; cdr3_nt: TGCGCCAGCAGCTTCGGGGGGGCGGAAGAAAAACTGTTTTTT
v_call: TRBV24-1; j_call: TRBJ1-6; d_call: NA; clone_size: few; cdr3_aa: CATSLDTNSPLHF; cdr3_nt: TGTGCCACCAGTCTGGACACAAATTCACCCCTCCACTTT
v_call: TRBV19; j_call: TRBJ2-7; d_call: TRBD1; clone_size: NA; cdr3_aa: CASSGTGKIYEQYF; cdr3_nt: TGTGCCAGTTCAGGGACAGGGAAGATCTACGAGCAGTACTTC
v_call: TRBV7-8; j_call: TRBJ2-7; d_call: NA; clone_size: NA; cdr3_aa: CASSPSLGPFTYF; cdr3_nt: TGTGCCAGCAGCCCATCCCTGGGCCCCTTCACCTACTTC
v_call: TRBV4-1; j_call: TRBJ1-4; d_call: NA; clone_size: NA; cdr3_aa: CASSPPRGEPDATNEKLFF; cdr3_nt: TGCGCCAGCAGCCCCCCCAGGGGAGAGCCTGATGCAACTAATGAAAAACTGTTTTTT